The 9 T cell receptor beta chains below all came from one sample that was sequenced in a study of blood T cell repertoires in COVID-19. Clones were read by immunoSEQ multiplex PCR, and TCRdb kept only the in-frame ones, dropping some. The repertoire holds some 51,000 clones, with 88% as singletons. The sequencing sample was made of peripheral blood. The receptor source for this set is a man in his fifties with active COVID-19.

Only one count was recorded for this clone. V and J are TRBV7-2 and TRBJ2-3, with TRBD1 matching over 8 bases. CDR3 length: 14 residues. Germline assignment: CDR1 SGHTA and CDR2 FQGNSA. V was clipped by 4 bases and J by 4 bases; unmatched bases: 4. CDR3 coding DNA: TGTGCCAGCAGCTGGGGGACAGGCCCAGATACGCAGTATTTT. Translated: CASSWGTGPDTQYF.

V and J are TRBV15 and TRBJ1-5; D possibly corresponds to TRBD1 (6 bases). From germline, CDR1 is LNHNV and CDR2 YYDKDF (reference sequence). V was trimmed by 1 base and J by 7 bases, leaving 11 bases between them. The length of the CDR3 is 14 residues. The CDR3 DNA follows: TGTGCCACCAGCAGAGGGGGGCGAGGGCAGCCCCAGCATTTT. It codes for CATSRGGRGQPQHF.

The chain joins TRBV4-2 to TRBJ2-1, with TRBD2 identical over 7 bases. The CDR3 has 15 amino acids. The germline gives CDR1 LGHNA, CDR2 YNFKEQ. V shed 0 bases, J shed 5 bases, and the junction held 4 bases outside the gene matches. The CDR3 region is CASSQEASGNNEQFF. DNA of the CDR3: TGTGCCAGCAGCCAAGAGGCTAGCGGCAACAATGAGCAGTTCTTC.

The chain links TRBV19 to TRBJ2-6, with TRBD1 matching over 7 bases. The CDR3 sequence is 15 residues long. Per germline, CDR1 LNHDA and CDR2 SQIVND (reference sequence). The ends lost 4 bases at V and 2 bases at J; junction bases unmatched: 2. The CDR3 bases are TGTGCCAGTAGTAACCAGGGGGCTGGGGCCAACGTCCTGACTTTC. It yields the protein CASSNQGAGANVLTF.

This sequence joins TRBV15 and TRBJ2-1; D is possibly TRBD2 (6 bases). V was cut by 0 bases and J by 8 bases, with 11 bases left in between. The CDR3 contains 14 residues. Germline CDR1 is LNHNV and CDR2 is YYDKDF (reference sequence). Here the CDR3 reads CATSREGGGDEQFF. The CDR3, as DNA: TGTGCCACCAGCAGAGAAGGAGGAGGGGATGAGCAGTTCTTC.

The CDR3 DNA sequence: TGTGCCTGGAGTGCGGGGGGGTCTAACTATGGCTACACCTTC. It encodes CAWSAGGSNYGYTF. The V gene is TRBV30, the J gene TRBJ1-2; a weak D match, TRBD1 (5 bases). V was pared by 1 base and J by 0 bases, with 9 bases between. CDR1 is GTSNPN and CDR2 is SVGIG in the germline V gene (reference sequence). CDR3 length: 14 amino acids.

V and J are TRBV30 and TRBJ2-7, with 7 bases matching TRBD2. The CDR3 runs 14 residues. V was pared by 2 bases and J by 2 bases, with 6 bases of the junction left unmatched. From germline, CDR1 is GTSNPN and CDR2 SVGIG (reference sequence). CDR3 loop: CAWSWGGETYEQYF. The CDR3 bases are TGTGCCTGGAGTTGGGGGGGAGAGACCTACGAGCAGTACTTC.

The chain links TRBV4-3 to TRBJ2-1; 10 positions match TRBD2. The length of the CDR3 is 14 residues. Germline V CDR1 and CDR2: LGHNA, YSLEER. The J segment lost 14 bases and the V segment lost 2 bases, leaving 9 bases of the junction unmatched. The CDR3 spells CASSQFPGLALEFF. The CDR3 nucleotides are TGCGCCAGCAGCCAATTTCCGGGACTAGCGTTGGAGTTCTTC.

CDR3 in DNA: TGTGCCAGCAGCCTGGATACCGGGGGTGAGCAGTTCTTC. Encoded protein: CASSLDTGGEQFF. The V gene is TRBV5-4, the J gene TRBJ2-1; a possible D gene is TRBD2 (6 bases). CDR3 size: 13 residues. Germline V CDR1 and CDR2: SGHNT, YYREEE (reference sequence). V lost 4 bases, J lost 9 bases, and 14 bases lay in between.